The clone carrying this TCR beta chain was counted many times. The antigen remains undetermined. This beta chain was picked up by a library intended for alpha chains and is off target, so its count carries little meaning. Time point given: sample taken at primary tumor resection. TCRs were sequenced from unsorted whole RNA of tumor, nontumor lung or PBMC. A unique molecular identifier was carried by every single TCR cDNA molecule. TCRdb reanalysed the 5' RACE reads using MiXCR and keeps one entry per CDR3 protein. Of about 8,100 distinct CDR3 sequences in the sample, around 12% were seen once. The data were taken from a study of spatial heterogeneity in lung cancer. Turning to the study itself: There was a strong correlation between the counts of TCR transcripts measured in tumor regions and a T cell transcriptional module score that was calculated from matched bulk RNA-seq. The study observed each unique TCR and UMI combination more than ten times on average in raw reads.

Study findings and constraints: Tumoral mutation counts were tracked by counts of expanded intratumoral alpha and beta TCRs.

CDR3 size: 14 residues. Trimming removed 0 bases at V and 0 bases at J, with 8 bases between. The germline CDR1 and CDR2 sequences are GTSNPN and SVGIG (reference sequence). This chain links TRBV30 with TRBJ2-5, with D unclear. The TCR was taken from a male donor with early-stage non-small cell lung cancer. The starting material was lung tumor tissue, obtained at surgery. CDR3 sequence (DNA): TGTGCCTGGAGTGTAGGCCACGACCAAGAGACCCAGTACTTC. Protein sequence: CAWSVGHDQETQYF.